Below are 30 T cell receptor beta chains sequenced from a single sample in a study of Ad26.COV2.S vaccination and SARS-CoV-2 variants (dated by TCRdb to the early 2020s). The sample's treatment or condition, from its label and the paper: some 19 received Ad26.COV2.S at low or high dose, single or two shots; roughly five received placebo; per-sample allocation not given. Repertoires of vaccine and placebo recipients were sequenced from samples collected on day 63 after the first injection. Library generation was performed with the immunoSEQ multiplex PCR assay. As stored in TCRdb, this immuneACCESS dataset retains in-frame rearrangements with V and J assigned. A fraction of the clones does not appear; measured against another copy, unresolved V genes explain less than half of the discrepancy, and the remainder lacks a known reason. This sample lists 350,000 to 500,000 clones; about 92% were detected once. The top ten clones comprise approximately 4.3% of the sample.

This specimen consisted of peripheral blood, obtained in a trial of Ad26.COV2.S vaccine versus placebo. These receptors were collected from a person between 18 and 60 years old who received the Ad26.COV2.S COVID-19 vaccine or a placebo.

This clone has a single count. The chain employs TRBV28 and TRBJ1-3; 8 nucleotides align to TRBD1. From germline, CDR1 is MDHEN and CDR2 SYDVKM. After removal of 0 bases from V and 4 bases from J, the junction contained 2 bases not matched to a gene. There are 15 residues in the CDR3. CDR3 in DNA: TGTGCCAGCAGTTTATGGACAGGGGAAGGAAACACCATATATTTT. Translation gives CASSLWTGEGNTIYF.

The V gene is TRBV13, the J gene TRBJ2-1; 13 nucleotides agree with TRBD2. CDR3 length: 17 amino acids. CDR1 and CDR2 (germline): PRHDT, FYEKMQ (reference sequence). J lost 8 bases, V lost 3 bases, and 10 bases had no gene match. The CDR3 sequence: CASSFWTSGSPGDEQFF. CDR3 in DNA: TGTGCCAGCAGCTTTTGGACTAGCGGGAGCCCCGGCGATGAGCAGTTCTTC.

The CDR3 nucleotides read TGTGCCAGTAGACAGGGGAGCGAGCAGTACTTC. This sequence encodes CASRQGSEQYF. This chain uses TRBV19 with TRBJ2-7; 7 bases are a match to TRBD1. The CDR3 is 11 amino acids. In germline, CDR1 is LNHDA, CDR2 SQIVND (reference sequence). The V and J ends lost 6 bases and 6 bases, in that order; junction bases with no gene match: 2.

V gene TRBV10-3 combines with J gene TRBJ2-7; D is perhaps TRBD2 (5 bases). Trimming took off 8 bases at V and 0 bases at J, with 11 bases between the two ends. The germline gives CDR1 ENHRY, CDR2 SYGVKD. This CDR3 has 13 amino acids. DNA for the CDR3: TGTGCCATCTCCAGTCTAGCCTCCTACGAGCAGTACTTC. This encodes CAISSLASYEQYF.

The chain uses TRBV15 and TRBJ1-5; D is uncertain. From germline, CDR1 is LNHNV and CDR2 YYDKDF (reference sequence). V lost 0 bases and J 7 bases, leaving 10 bases between the germline ends. The CDR3 contains 14 residues. CDR3 in amino acids: CATSRDPGEQPQHF. DNA for the CDR3: TGTGCCACCAGCAGAGATCCAGGTGAACAGCCCCAGCATTTT.

Comment on this clone: Germline is not matched at one junction end, which may reflect a read error. The gene calls are TRBV30 and TRBJ2-1, with TRBD2 matching 7 bases. This CDR3 region has 12 residues. Germline V gives CDR1 GTSNPN, CDR2 SVGIG (reference sequence). The CDR3 coding sequence is TGTGCCTGGACTAGCGGTTTCGATGAGCAATTCTTC. The encoded protein is CAWTSGFDEQFF. The whole variable domain, remainder taken from reference TRBV30 and TRBJ2-1, is SQTIHQWPATLVQPVGSPLSLECTVEGTSNPNLYWYRQAAGRGLQLLFYSVGIGQISSEVPQNLSASRPQDRQFILSSKKLLLSDSGFYLCAWTSGFDEQFFGPGTRLTVL.

This chain links TRBV30 with TRBJ2-5; 13 bases fit TRBD2. J was trimmed by 1 base and V by 0 bases; bases with no gene match: 2. CDR3 length: 16 residues. The germline gives CDR1 GTSNPN, CDR2 SVGIG (reference sequence). CDR3 sequence reads: CAWSVLAGGPQETQYF. DNA for the CDR3: TGTGCCTGGAGTGTACTAGCGGGAGGGCCCCAAGAGACCCAGTACTTC.

This chain links TRBV9 with TRBJ1-3; no reliable D call. V lost 4 bases, J lost 8 bases, and 16 bases lay in between. The CDR3 has 14 amino acids. CDR1 and CDR2 (germline): SGDLS, YYNGEE. The CDR3 coding sequence is TGTGCCAGCAGCCCCCCCGTTTCGGTTTACACCATATATTTT. Its translation is CASSPPVSVYTIYF.

The count of this clone is one. At one end the junction does not follow the germline gene, possibly because of a read error. V usage is TRBV4-2 and J usage is TRBJ1-2; unclear D gene. The CDR3 is 15 residues long. Looked up from germline, CDR1 is LGHNA and CDR2 is YNFKEQ. The CDR3 is CASSQEKGTKYGYTF. The CDR3, as DNA: TGTGCCAGCAGCCAAGAGAAGGGTACTAAGTATGGCTACACCTTC.

The chain uses TRBV7-2 and TRBJ2-3; TRBD1 is a possible D gene (5 bases). Germline values: CDR1 SGHTA, CDR2 FQGNSA. This CDR3 contains 18 residues. Trimming took 2 bases from V and 3 from J, leaving 21 bases between them. The CDR3 region has the DNA TGTGCCAGCAGCTTATCCCTAAGAGTGGGGCAAGGGACAGATACGCAGTATTTT. This codes for CASSLSLRVGQGTDTQYF. The whole variable domain, remainder taken from reference TRBV7-2 and TRBJ2-3, is GAGVSQSPSNKVTEKGKDVELRCDPISGHTALYWYRQSLGQGLEFLIYFQGNSAPDKSGLPSDRFSAERTGGSVSTLTIQRTQQEDSAVYLCASSLSLRVGQGTDTQYFGPGTRLTVL.

The chain is built from TRBV7-9 and TRBJ1-2, with a weak D call TRBD1 (5 bases). The CDR3 runs 16 residues. Trimming removed 5 bases at V and 0 bases at J, with 16 bases between. The germline V gene has CDR1 SEHNR and CDR2 FQNEAQ (reference sequence). This CDR3 is CASSISGQAANYGYTF. CDR3 in DNA: TGTGCCAGCAGCATTTCTGGACAAGCCGCTAACTATGGCTACACCTTC.

The chain recombines TRBV3-1 (or the pseudogene TRBV3-2) with TRBJ2-6; 11 bases map to TRBD2. Germline V lookup: CDR1 LGHDT, CDR2 YNNKEL (reference sequence). The CDR3 runs 20 residues. Trimming removed 4 bases from V and 0 bases from J; junction bases left unmatched: 11. CDR3 loop: CASSPYSTSGRLSGANVLTF. In DNA, the CDR3 is TGTGCCAGCAGCCCCTACTCAACTAGCGGGAGACTCTCTGGGGCCAACGTCCTGACTTTC.

The rearrangement links TRBV18 to TRBJ1-2; the D is unclear. Trimming took 0 bases from V and 2 from J, leaving 7 bases between them. CDR1 is KGHSH, CDR2 LQKENI, per germline. The length of the CDR3 is 14 residues. The DNA of the CDR3 is TGTGCCAGCTCACCACCGTCAGCGAACTATGGCTACACCTTC. Protein: CASSPPSANYGYTF.

The chain is built from TRBV10-3 and TRBJ2-3; D gene ambiguous. CDR1 ENHRY and CDR2 SYGVKD come from the germline V gene. V was clipped by 3 bases and J by 10 bases, with 17 bases between them. The CDR3 contains 14 residues. CDR3 in amino acids: CAISEIARSRAQYF. CDR3 nucleotides: TGTGCCATCAGTGAAATCGCCCGGTCTCGCGCGCAGTATTTT.

The V and J genes are TRBV2 and TRBJ2-3; 12 bases agree with TRBD1. V was pared by 4 bases and J by 3 bases, with 11 bases of the junction left unmatched. Germline assignment: CDR1 SNHLY and CDR2 FYNNEI. This CDR3 contains 18 residues. CDR3 in DNA: TGTGCCAGCAGTGGACGGGACAGGGGGCGAATTCGAACAGATACGCAGTATTTT. The encoded protein is CASSGRDRGRIRTDTQYF.

The V call is TRBV11-2, the J call TRBJ2-5; 9 nucleotides line up with TRBD2. V shed 0 bases, J shed 4 bases, and the junction held 3 bases outside the gene matches. There are 15 residues in the CDR3. Germline V gene lookup returns CDR1 SGHAT and CDR2 FQNNGV. CDR3 amino acids: CASSLELAGLETQYF. The CDR3 coding sequence is TGTGCCAGCAGCTTAGAGCTAGCGGGGTTAGAGACCCAGTACTTC.

The CDR3 protein is CSVEDRGRNEKLFF. DNA for the CDR3: TGCAGCGTTGAAGATCGGGGAAGGAATGAAAAACTGTTTTTT. The rearrangement uses TRBV29-1 and TRBJ1-4; unclear D gene. The CDR3 covers 14 residues. CDR1 SQVTM and CDR2 ANQGSEA come from the germline V gene. Between the trimmed V and J ends, which lost 0 bases and 5 bases, there was a span of 10 bases.

V is TRBV28 and J is TRBJ2-7; the D gene is possibly TRBD2 (6 bases). CDR1 MDHEN and CDR2 SYDVKM come from the germline V gene. The CDR3 totals 16 residues. With 6 bases removed from V and 1 base from J, the gap between germline ends came to 19 bases. The CDR3, as DNA: TGTGCCAGCAGGCCTTCTCCCGTAGCGGTTTCCTACGAGCAGTACTTC. Translated, it gives CASRPSPVAVSYEQYF.

The chain joins TRBV4-3 to TRBJ1-2; 11 bases map to TRBD1. V trimming: 4 bases; J trimming: 5 bases; junction bases outside the gene matches: 6. Germline CDR1 reads LGHNA; CDR2 reads YSLEER. The CDR3 has 15 amino acids. This CDR3 reads CASSPGTGGRYGYTF. CDR3 sequence (DNA): TGCGCCAGCAGCCCGGGGACAGGGGGAAGGTATGGCTACACCTTC.

V is TRBV29-1 and J is TRBJ2-3; 7 bases line up with TRBD1. Germline CDR1 and CDR2: SQVTM and ANQGSEA. J gave up 4 bases and V 6 bases, and 13 bases lay outside the gene matches. The CDR3 sequence is 15 residues long. CDR3 residues: CSVGNYRGPADTQYF. As DNA, the CDR3 is TGCAGCGTAGGTAACTACAGGGGACCAGCAGATACGCAGTATTTT.

This clone was seen a handful of times. This chain joins TRBV7-8 and TRBJ2-4; maybe TRBD2 (6 bases). The ends were cut back, 3 bases at V and 0 bases at J, with 6 bases in the middle. This CDR3 is 14 amino acids long. CDR1 and CDR2 (germline): SGHVS, FQNEAQ. Written as DNA, the CDR3 is TGTGCCAGCAGCTTTAGCGGAGCCAAAAACATTCAGTACTTC. Protein sequence: CASSFSGAKNIQYF.

This clone was seen repeatedly, ten times or more. The chain combines TRBV10-3 with TRBJ2-7; perhaps TRBD1 as D (6 bases). The V gene lost 6 bases and the J gene lost 6 bases, with 18 bases spanning the gap. The CDR3 totals 14 residues. CDR1 and CDR2 from the germline V gene are ENHRY and SYGVKD. The chain's CDR3 is CAISLTGNGGEQYF. The CDR3 DNA reads as TGTGCCATCAGCTTGACAGGCAATGGGGGCGAGCAGTACTTC.

The V call is TRBV5-4, the J call TRBJ2-1, with D possibly called TRBD1 or TRBD2 (6 bases each). The CDR3 is made up of 16 amino acids. Germline V lookup: CDR1 SGHNT, CDR2 YYREEE (reference sequence). V was trimmed by 0 bases and J by 3 bases, leaving 13 bases between them. Written as DNA, the CDR3 is TGTGCCAGCAGCTTGGAGAGGGGGGTCGGCTACAATGAGCAGTTCTTC. It translates to CASSLERGVGYNEQFF.

The CDR3 DNA reads TGTGCCAGCAGTTCCCTCGGACAGGGGACCTACGAGCAGTACTTC. It specifies CASSSLGQGTYEQYF. The chain couples TRBV27 to TRBJ2-7; 9 nucleotides match TRBD1. Looked up from germline, CDR1 is MNHEY and CDR2 is SMNVEV (reference sequence). After removal of 4 bases from V and 2 bases from J, the junction contained 6 bases not matched to a gene. CDR3 length: 15 residues.

The table lists this clone with a count of one. The chain joins TRBV4-1 to TRBJ2-1, with D tentatively TRBD1 (5 bases). The germline V gene encodes CDR1 MGHRA and CDR2 YSYEKL. Trimming pared 0 bases from V and 8 bases from J, leaving 14 bases between. CDR3 length: 15 amino acids. In nucleotides, the CDR3 is TGCGCCAGCAGCCAAGAGCTCCAGGGAACGGATGAGCAGTTCTTC. Protein sequence: CASSQELQGTDEQFF.

This clone was detected once. The chain has TRBV27 and TRBJ2-2; D tentatively fits TRBD1 or TRBD2 (6 bases each). CDR3 length equals 15 residues. V was clipped by 0 bases and J by 7 bases, with 12 bases between them. Germline loops: CDR1 MNHEY, CDR2 SMNVEV (reference sequence). CDR3 sequence reads: CASSLSWGAGGELFF. CDR3 nucleotides: TGTGCCAGCAGTTTATCGTGGGGGGCCGGCGGGGAGCTGTTTTTT.

The genes are TRBV6-5 and TRBJ2-2, with 8 positions matching TRBD1. Germline V gene data show CDR1 as MNHEY and CDR2 as SVGAGI. The CDR3 covers 13 residues. The V and J ends lost 7 bases and 4 bases, in that order; junction bases with no gene match: 2. DNA for the CDR3: TGTGCCAGCAATCAGGGGGCCACCGGGGAGCTGTTTTTT. Protein product: CASNQGATGELFF.

The chain joins TRBV24-1 to TRBJ2-3; D might be TRBD2 (5 bases). CDR1 is KGHDR, CDR2 SFDVKD, per germline. The CDR3 totals 15 residues. V was shortened by 7 bases and J by 0 bases, with 13 bases between the two germline ends. The CDR3 DNA reads TGTGCCACCAGCCCCAGCGGCGCTAGCACAGATACGCAGTATTTT. It translates to CATSPSGASTDTQYF.

The rearrangement joins TRBV10-3 to TRBJ2-5; TRBD2 matches 10 bases. V lost 2 bases and J lost 5; bases outside the gene matches: 11. This CDR3 region has 17 residues. Germline lookup yields CDR1 ENHRY and CDR2 SYGVKD. The CDR3 region is CAISEGSAGGPSETQYF. The CDR3 DNA follows: TGTGCCATCAGTGAGGGGTCAGCGGGAGGGCCCTCGGAGACCCAGTACTTC.

The chain combines TRBV19 with TRBJ2-1; 7 nucleotides agree with TRBD2. Germline CDR1 and CDR2: LNHDA and SQIVND (reference sequence). The CDR3 runs to 14 residues. Losses at the gene ends were 1 base for V and 8 bases for J; bases not matched to a gene: 5. The DNA of the CDR3 is TGTGCCAGTAGTATAGGGGCGGGAGTCGATGAGCAGTTCTTC. Its translation: CASSIGAGVDEQFF.